This T cell receptor (beta chain) was identified during a study of blood T cells in healthy people across ages. Study-wide findings and caveats: Older individuals had lower TCR beta diversity per million T cells (the decline was roughly linear). Conclusively comparing naive with antigen-experienced cells was impossible with unsorted PBMCs. Long-lived and aged donors differed, with more naive CD4+ cells and higher diversity in the long-lived.

This clonotype was observed a few times. Its antigen is currently unknown. A second roughly 6 to 11 cycle PCR used barcoded and J-beta primers. Every cDNA molecule bore a tag from a template-switch adaptor containing 12 random nucleotides. A single record per CDR3 protein comes from TCRdb applying MiXCR to the 5' RACE reads. This sample has around 1.5 million distinct CDR3 sequences; 42% occur once, and the top ten carry 7.9%. This CDR3 comprises 13 residues. The V end lost 1 base, the J end lost 8 bases, and 12 bases lay between the germline ends. The V gene's germline CDR1 is SGDLS and CDR2 YYNGEE. The sample comprised blood. The origin of this receptor is a woman between 18 and 29 years old in good health. The chain has TRBV9 and TRBJ1-1, with D possibly being TRBD1 (5 bases). The CDR3 DNA follows: TGTGCCAGCAGCGTATGGGGGGTAGGGGAAGCTTTCTTT. This translates into CASSVWGVGEAFF.